This TCR beta chain emerged from a study of blood T cell repertoires in COVID-19 (dated by TCRdb to about 2020). At the level of the whole study: Samples covering the acute and convalescent phases of COVID-19 were provided by collaborators in the United States, Italy and Spain. The prospective study material was composed of cDNA or gDNA derived from T cells, B-cell-depleted T cells, or PBMCs. Deeply sampled blood TCRbeta repertoires from subjects exposed to, actively infected with, or recovered from COVID-19 were included in the dataset. The repertoires were released in a freely available public database intended as a resource for research on the immune response to SARS-CoV-2. The samples were drawn from two sources: the first 160 participants of the ongoing ImmuneRACE study, and fewer than 1,500 subjects contributed by 6 global collaborators. A de-identified subject ID, COVID-19 status, age in years and sex were almost always included in the sample metadata. Where available, HLA class I and class II types were taken from metadata supplied by the sample provider and were not determined by assay-based typing.

TCRbeta CDR3 regions were amplified from genomic DNA using the immunoSEQ Assay, a bias-controlled multiplex PCR. Per the original workflow: The number of nucleated cells in each sample was estimated by amplification of reference gene primers within the assay. To quantify the absolute abundance of each unique TCRbeta CDR3 rearrangement, sequence reads were collapsed and filtered. For each sample, productive Simpson clonality was calculated by taking the square root of Simpson's diversity index across productive rearrangements. Here the immuneACCESS table is served through TCRdb, limited to in-frame sequences with V and J called. Missing clones are a known gap in these copies; in checked studies unresolved V genes cover under half, and the rest lacks a known reason. V and J calls and clone size are as listed in that table; D and trimming were resolved from the DNA. The sample table lists 45,000 to 60,000 clones, around nine tenths of them with a count of one. In total, the top ten clones hold 1% to 1.5% of the sample.

In the case of this clone: No antigen is known for it. Within one base of it there is no much larger clone, and no base qualities were kept.

The collaborating institutions used their own protocols to collect whole blood in K2EDTA tubes. For TCRbeta analysis, collaborators shipped samples as frozen whole blood, isolated PBMCs, or DNA extracted from either of those sample types. From the germline V gene, CDR1 is SGHRS and CDR2 is YFSETQ. The CDR3, from cysteine to phenylalanine, totals 19 residues. Solely the CDR3 DNA is kept, with 57 bases framed from the first base. Results and caveats for the whole study, not just this receptor: How much clinical and demographic metadata was included differed by source and by participant, and the metadata was provided uncurated.

The specimen sequenced was peripheral blood. The sequence links TRBV5-1 to TRBJ2-5; a tentative D call is TRBD1 (6 bases match). This clonotype was obtained from a man aged 55-75 years with acute or convalescent COVID-19. The CDR3 reads CATQQGRQVNPKYQETQYF. The nucleotide sequence reads TGCGCTACCCAGCAGGGGCGACAGGTGAACCCCAAGTACCAAGAGACCCAGTACTTC.